This TCR beta chain was identified in a study of blood T cell repertoires in COVID-19. Study-level information: Acute-phase and convalescent COVID-19 samples originated in the United States, Italy and Spain. Sources were T cells, B-cell-depleted T cells, or PBMCs; the material itself was cDNA or gDNA.

Per germline, CDR1 SEHNR and CDR2 FQNEAQ (reference sequence). The V and J ends lost 5 bases and 6 bases respectively, with 4 bases between them. This CDR3 contains 11 residues. Original processing notes: Reference gene primer amplification gave estimated nucleated cell counts. The data were produced by immunoSEQ multiplex PCR, yet TCRdb's version contains in-frame clones alone and is incomplete. Clone size and V and J calls were adopted from that table, with D and trimming inferred from the DNA. Among under 300,000 clones, more than 60% were seen once, and the ten largest hold about 4%. The chain combines TRBV7-9 with TRBJ2-2; no clear D gene. What was sequenced was peripheral blood. This TCR derives from a woman between 40 and 55 years old with active or convalescent COVID-19. CDR3 nucleotide sequence: TGTGCCAGCAGCAGAGCCGGGGAGCTGTTTTTT. Translating it yields CASSRAGELFF.